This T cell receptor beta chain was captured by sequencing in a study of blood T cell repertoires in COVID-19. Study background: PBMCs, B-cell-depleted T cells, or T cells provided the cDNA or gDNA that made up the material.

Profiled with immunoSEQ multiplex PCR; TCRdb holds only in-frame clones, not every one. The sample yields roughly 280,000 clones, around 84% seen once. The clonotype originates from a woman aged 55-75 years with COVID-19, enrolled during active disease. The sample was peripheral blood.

The CDR3 sequence is CASSRLGGDEQYF. The DNA for the CDR3 is TGTGCCAGCAGCCGCCTGGGGGGGGACGAGCAGTACTTC. The rearrangement joins TRBV27 to TRBJ2-7; 7 positions agree with TRBD2. V lost 6 bases, J lost 5 bases, and 7 bases stayed unmatched. CDR3 length equals 13 residues. Per germline, CDR1 MNHEY and CDR2 SMNVEV (reference sequence).